This TCR beta chain was captured by sequencing in a study of CD8+CD57+ T cells in acquired aplastic anemia. Study-wide background: The mean DNA yield obtained from sorted CD4+ and CD8+ cells came to approximately 3.2 ug. Read counts for CD4+ cells (from healthy donors) averaged about 10 million.

TCR beta VDJ and CDR3 profiles were obtained from a genomic DNA template. From the reads, TCRdb called clonotypes with MiXCR, one entry per CDR3 protein. The data contain some 220,000 distinct CDR3 sequences, approximately 35% of them singletons. With regard to this clonotype: Antigen: not known.

Study-wide results and caveats: CD8+ Simpson's diversity showed no significant patient-control difference.

V shed 2 bases and J shed 7 bases, with 15 bases lying between them. The CDR3 extends over 15 amino acids. Germline values: CDR1 MNHNS, CDR2 SASEGT. The gene calls are TRBV6-1 and TRBJ2-1, with D possibly TRBD2 on 6 matching bases. Material: sorted CD4+, CD8+, or CD8+CD57+ T cells (not recorded which) from PBMCs. This clonotype was sampled from a human donor in good health, serving as a control. The CDR3 nucleotides read TGTGCCAGCAGTGAAAGGGCGCTAGCGTCAAATGAGCAGTTCTTC. It translates to CASSERALASNEQFF.